The rows below give T cell receptor beta chains drawn from one sample of a study of regulatory T cells in long-lasting Graves disease. TCRdb used MiXCR to reprocess the multiplex PCR reads, holding one entry per CDR3 protein. The table records some 560,000 distinct CDR3 sequences, about 15% of them present only once. These sequences were also reported in another study, on T cells in Graves' hyperthyroidism and ophthalmopathy.

Sequences were derived from peripheral blood mononuclear cells (PBMCs), sampled at new diagnosis, from a patient treated with antithyroid drugs. Receptors were obtained from a woman aged 35-65 years with Graves disease. The CDR3 runs from the conserved cysteine through the conserved F or W. A D gene is named only where the DNA matches it firmly. A row's size may be missing; if present it is once, few, many or a size class.

D gene | J gene | clone size | V gene | CDR3 protein | CDR3 DNA
- | TRBJ1-5 | - | TRBV19 | CARGLRGNQPQHF | TGTGCCAGGGGGTTGAGGGGCAATCAGCCCCAGCATTTT
- | TRBJ1-4 | - | TRBV6-1 | CASRSRVTNEKLFF | TGTGCCAGCAGGAGCAGGGTCACTAATGAAAAACTGTTTTTT
- | TRBJ2-3 | few | TRBV5-1 | CASSLRDEDTQYF | TGCGCCAGCAGCCTACGGGACGAGGATACGCAGTATTTT
- | TRBJ2-3 | - | TRBV9 | CASSVIAADTDTQYF | TGTGCCAGCAGCGTAATAGCGGCAGACACAGATACGCAGTATTTT
- | TRBJ1-4 | - | TRBV6-5 | CASSYSRSGRGEKLFF | TGTGCCAGCAGTTACTCGAGGTCCGGACGGGGTGAAAAACTGTTTTTT
TRBD1 | TRBJ2-7 | - | TRBV9 | CASSVDPRGTGGYEQYF | TGTGCCAGCAGCGTAGATCCAAGGGGGACAGGGGGCTACGAGCAGTACTTC
TRBD1 | TRBJ2-5 | many | TRBV6-5 | CASSYGTGIGETQYF | TGTGCCAGCAGTTACGGGACAGGGATTGGAGAGACCCAGTACTTC
- | TRBJ1-2 | - | TRBV6-1 | CASSHRQNRANYGYTF | TGTGCCAGCAGTCATCGACAGAACAGGGCTAACTATGGCTACACCTTC
TRBD2 | TRBJ2-3 | - | TRBV7-2 | CASSSGLAGGTQYF | TGTGCCAGCAGCTCAGGACTAGCGGGGGGTACGCAGTATTTT
TRBD2 | TRBJ2-1 | many | TRBV11-2 | CASSLLAGGLGEQFF | TGTGCCAGCAGCTTACTAGCGGGGGGGCTTGGTGAGCAGTTCTTC
TRBD2 | TRBJ2-1 | - | TRBV6-1 | CASSGGLAGAIINEQFF | TGTGCCAGCAGTGGGGGACTAGCGGGGGCCATCATCAATGAGCAGTTCTTC
- | TRBJ2-1 | many | TRBV6-5 | CASSYRGGFNEQFF | TGTGCCAGCAGTTACCGTGGAGGGTTCAATGAGCAGTTCTTC
- | TRBJ2-1 | - | TRBV25-1 | CASSEYTHGGAYNEQFF | TGTGCCAGCAGTGAATATACGCATGGAGGGGCCTACAATGAGCAGTTCTTC
- | TRBJ1-1 | few | TRBV6-1 | CASSTRLLMNTEAFF | TGTGCCAGCAGTACGAGACTGTTAATGAACACTGAAGCTTTCTTT
TRBD1 | TRBJ2-5 | - | TRBV2 | CADRDREAETQYF | TGTGCCGACCGGGACAGGGAGGCGGAGACCCAGTACTTC
- | TRBJ2-3 | many | TRBV28 | CASSFNRGVRTDTQYF | TGTGCCAGCAGTTTCAATAGGGGAGTACGCACAGATACGCAGTATTTT
- | TRBJ2-2 | - | TRBV2 | CASRGGPGELFF | TGTGCCAGCAGGGGGGGCCCCGGGGAGCTGTTTTTT
- | TRBJ2-1 | many | TRBV12-3/TRBV12-4 | CASSFSGPHNEQFF | TGTGCCAGCAGTTTCAGCGGGCCCCACAATGAGCAGTTCTTC
- | TRBJ2-2 | few | TRBV19 | CASRQEGELFF | TGTGCCAGTAGACAGGAAGGGGAGCTGTTTTTT
TRBD1 | TRBJ1-5 | few | TRBV13 | CASSSGTGGRQPQHF | TGTGCCAGCAGCTCCGGGACAGGGGGACGGCAGCCCCAGCATTTT
- | TRBJ1-3 | - | TRBV2 | CASMEGAGNTIYF | TGTGCCAGCATGGAGGGGGCTGGAAACACCATATATTTT
- | TRBJ1-1 | few | TRBV20-1 | CSARFSGDLFEAFF | TGCAGTGCTAGATTCTCCGGGGACCTATTTGAAGCTTTCTTT
- | TRBJ2-1 | many | TRBV2 | CASSGTFEQFF | TGTGCCAGCAGTGGGACTTTTGAGCAGTTCTTC
TRBD1 | TRBJ1-1 | - | TRBV5-5 | CASSLAGQGPSEAFF | TGTGCCAGCAGCTTGGCGGGACAGGGCCCCTCTGAAGCTTTCTTT
- | TRBJ2-1 | many | TRBV3-1 | CASSLQGTRVPNEQFF | TGTGCCAGCAGCCTACAAGGCACGCGGGTTCCCAATGAGCAGTTCTTC